These 22 T cell receptor beta chains were sequenced from one sample in a study of blood T cells in healthy people across ages. Alongside a J-beta primer mix, a sample-barcoded 5' primer served in a second PCR lasting roughly 7 to 11 cycles. TCRdb itself ran the 5' RACE reads through MiXCR, one entry per CDR3 protein. The sample lists more than 700,000 distinct CDR3 sequences; roughly 46% were seen once. The material sequenced was blood. These receptor sequences come from an elderly man in good health.

This chain connects TRBV12-3 or TRBV12-4 to TRBJ1-1, with no clear D. V lost 6 bases and J lost 10, with 15 bases in between. CDR3 length equals 12 residues. The DNA of the CDR3 is TGTGCCAGCAGCCCAAGGGTCTCGGGAGCTTTCTTT. Translated, it gives CASSPRVSGAFF.

This clonotype was seen a few times. CDR3 in amino acids: CASSDFGTSLNEQYF. CDR3 DNA sequence: TGTGCCAGCAGTGACTTCGGGACTAGCCTCAACGAGCAGTACTTC. This chain links TRBV25-1 with TRBJ2-7, with 9 bases fitting TRBD2. This CDR3 region has 15 residues. Per the germline V gene, CDR1 is MGHDK and CDR2 is SYGVNS. The V segment lost 3 bases and the J segment 5 bases; nucleotides outside the gene matches: 8.

This clonotype was seen many times. The rearrangement joins TRBV20-1 to TRBJ2-4; 7 nucleotides align to TRBD2. With 6 bases clipped from V and 7 bases from J, the junction kept 12 bases outside the gene matches. The CDR3 runs 14 residues. Germline V lookup: CDR1 DFQATT, CDR2 SNEGSKA (reference sequence). The CDR3: CSAPGGGRSNIQYF. The CDR3 DNA reads as TGCAGTGCCCCCGGGGGAGGGAGATCGAACATTCAGTACTTC.

Worth noting for this clonotype: A read error may produce the germline difference seen at one junction end. CDR3 loop: CASRGERGPITETQYF. In DNA, the CDR3 is TGCGCCAGCAGAGGAGAGCGGGGCCCTATCACAGAGACGCAGTATTTT. This chain joins TRBV10-2 and TRBJ2-3; the match to TRBD2 covers 7 bases. Germline-derived CDR1 and CDR2 are WSHSY and SAAADI. This CDR3 region has 16 residues.

This clonotype was counted only a few times. The chain carries TRBV12-3 or TRBV12-4 and TRBJ1-1; TRBD1 aligns across 8 bases. The J segment lost 3 bases and the V segment lost 3 bases, leaving 15 bases of the junction unmatched. The CDR3 consists of 18 residues. The CDR3 here is CASSFPLPFRGQDTEAFF. DNA of the CDR3: TGTGCCAGCAGTTTTCCCCTCCCCTTCAGGGGGCAAGACACTGAAGCTTTCTTT.

The chain carries TRBV10-2 and TRBJ2-7, with TRBD1 matching over 9 bases. Germline loops: CDR1 WSHSY, CDR2 SAAADI. This CDR3 region has 16 residues. J lost 4 bases, V lost 3 bases, and 10 bases had no gene match. The DNA of the CDR3 is TGCGCCAGCAGTGATATAGCCGGGACAGGGACTTACGAGCAGTACTTC. It is translated as CASSDIAGTGTYEQYF.

This chain connects TRBV19 to TRBJ2-7; D might be TRBD1 (5 bases). The CDR3 spans 13 residues. Germline V gives CDR1 LNHDA, CDR2 SQIVND (reference sequence). V shed 10 bases and J shed 3 bases, with 16 bases lying between them. CDR3 residues: CATQGSGHYEQYF. The CDR3 DNA reads TGTGCCACCCAGGGATCAGGGCACTACGAGCAGTACTTC.

This clonotype has just a few counts. The genes are TRBV5-1 and TRBJ1-2, with 7 bases aligning to TRBD1. The CDR3 sequence is 14 residues long. The germline V gene encodes CDR1 SGHRS and CDR2 YFSETQ. V was clipped by 4 bases and J by 6 bases; unmatched bases: 9. The CDR3 spells CASSPGTAINGYTF. The CDR3 DNA follows: TGCGCCAGCAGCCCCGGGACAGCTATCAATGGCTACACCTTC.

The V call is TRBV4-3, the J call TRBJ2-5; TRBD1 is a possible D gene (5 bases). Trimming left V 4 bases short and J 5 bases short, with 11 bases between. The CDR3 runs to 13 residues. Germline CDR1 and CDR2: LGHNA and YSLEER. The CDR3 DNA follows: TGCGCCAGCAGCCCCCAGGGTGCGGAGACCCAGTACTTC. It yields the protein CASSPQGAETQYF.

This clonotype showed up many times. The rearrangement uses TRBV5-1 and TRBJ2-7; 7 bases are shared with TRBD1. The ends lost 6 bases at V and 5 bases at J; junction bases unmatched: 5. This CDR3 has 12 amino acids. The germline CDR1 and CDR2 sequences are SGHRS and YFSETQ. The CDR3 sequence: CASTDREHEQYF. Written as DNA, the CDR3 is TGCGCCAGCACCGACAGGGAGCACGAGCAGTACTTC.

The V call is TRBV28, the J call TRBJ2-5, with a possible D match to TRBD2 (5 bases). CDR1 is MDHEN and CDR2 is SYDVKM in the germline V gene. The germline V and J ends were trimmed by 3 bases and 4 bases, with 12 bases remaining between them. There are 14 residues in the CDR3. The CDR3 DNA reads as TGTGCCAGCAGTTTTTGGGCAGGAGGAGAGACCCAGTACTTC. Residues: CASSFWAGGETQYF. Complete variable domain (other parts from reference TRBV28 and TRBJ2-5): DVKVTQSSRYLVKRTGEKVFLECVQDMDHENMFWYRQDPGLGLRLIYFSYDVKMKEKGDIPEGYSVSREKKERFSLILESASTNQTSMYLCASSFWAGGETQYFGPGTRLLVL.

The chain is built from TRBV28 and TRBJ2-5, with D possibly called TRBD1 or TRBD2 (7 bases each). CDR3 length: 15 residues. Germline CDR1 is MDHEN and CDR2 is SYDVKM. Trimming pared 8 bases from V and 4 bases from J, leaving 20 bases between. As DNA, the CDR3 is TGTGCCAGCCGATCTCGGGCAGGGGGGGGAGAGACCCAGTACTTC. As protein: CASRSRAGGGETQYF.

This chain joins TRBV20-1 and TRBJ2-3; D may be TRBD2 (5 bases). V lost 6 bases, J lost 1 base, and 11 bases lay in between. The CDR3 is 13 residues long. Germline V gene data show CDR1 as DFQATT and CDR2 as SNEGSKA (reference sequence). For the CDR3, the DNA is TGCAGTGCCCGGAAACTAGGCACAGATACGCAGTATTTT. It codes for CSARKLGTDTQYF.

The chain has TRBV11-1 and TRBJ2-7; D may be TRBD2 (6 bases). Trimming took 1 base from V and 7 from J, leaving 17 bases between them. This CDR3 region has 15 residues. Germline V gene lookup returns CDR1 SGHAT and CDR2 FQDESV (reference sequence). The chain's CDR3 is CASSLELADNNEQYF. The CDR3 DNA reads TGTGCCAGCAGCTTAGAATTAGCGGATAACAATGAGCAGTACTTC. The full variable domain, rest sourced from reference TRBV11-1 and TRBJ2-7, is EAEVAQSPRYKITEKSQAVAFWCDPISGHATLYWYRQILGQGPELLVQFQDESVVDDSQLPKDRFSAERLKGVDSTLKIQPAELGDSAMYLCASSLELADNNEQYFGPGTRLTVT.

This clonotype was detected a few times. The chain recombines TRBV12-5 with TRBJ2-3, with TRBD1 matching over 8 bases. The germline gives CDR1 LGHNT, CDR2 FRNRAP. Losses at the gene ends were 5 bases for V and 2 bases for J; bases not matched to a gene: 3. CDR3 length equals 14 residues. The CDR3 nucleotides read TGTGCTAGTGGTGTGGGACAGGCCACAGATACGCAGTATTTT. Protein: CASGVGQATDTQYF.

This clonotype was picked up a small number of times. CDR3 region: CASREWTDQETQYF. CDR3 in DNA: TGCGCCAGCAGGGAATGGACGGACCAAGAGACCCAGTACTTC. The chain links TRBV5-1 to TRBJ2-5; the D is unclear. Per germline, CDR1 SGHRS and CDR2 YFSETQ. V was cut by 5 bases and J by 0 bases, with 11 bases left in between. The CDR3 is 14 residues long.

The rearrangement uses TRBV5-1 and TRBJ2-2; D is unresolved. The germline gives CDR1 SGHRS, CDR2 YFSETQ. The CDR3 loop spans 12 amino acids. V was cut by 4 bases and J by 6 bases, with 7 bases left in between. Here the CDR3 reads CASSIGPGELFF. The CDR3 DNA follows: TGCGCCAGCAGCATAGGCCCCGGGGAGCTGTTTTTT.

This clonotype has just a few counts. The chain recombines TRBV7-2 with TRBJ2-1; D uncertain. V was pared by 0 bases and J by 10 bases, with 13 bases between. This CDR3 contains 14 residues. The germline V gene has CDR1 SGHTA and CDR2 FQGNSA. CDR3 sequence (DNA): TGTGCCAGCAGCTTAGCGAGCCTGAGTGGGGAGCAGTTCTTC. Residues: CASSLASLSGEQFF.

The genes are TRBV20-1 and TRBJ2-7; 9 bases agree with TRBD1. The V and J ends lost 1 base and 4 bases, in that order; junction bases with no gene match: 8. Per germline, CDR1 DFQATT and CDR2 SNEGSKA (reference sequence). This CDR3 has 15 residues. The CDR3 is CSARGRGQGVYEQYF. As DNA, the CDR3 is TGCAGTGCTAGAGGGAGGGGACAGGGCGTGTACGAGCAGTACTTC.

A word on this clonotype: A much larger clone lies one base from this, so it may be a read error. The chain has TRBV27 and TRBJ2-1; the match to TRBD2 covers 8 bases. The trim removed 11 bases at V and 0 bases at J, leaving 12 bases unmatched. Germline lookup yields CDR1 MNHEY and CDR2 SMNVEV (reference sequence). The CDR3 has 16 amino acids. CDR3 DNA: TGTGCCGGCAAAAAAGGAGCGGGAGACTCCTACAATGAGCAGTTCTTC. Protein product: CAGKKGAGDSYNEQFF.

V and J are TRBV4-3 and TRBJ2-3; D is unresolved. The V gene's germline CDR1 is LGHNA and CDR2 YSLEER. The CDR3 covers 15 residues. The V gene lost 4 bases and the J gene lost 6 bases, with 17 bases spanning the gap. Written as DNA, the CDR3 is TGCGCCAGCAGCCCCCTCGAGGCCGAGTCGGATACGCAGTATTTT. Its protein product is CASSPLEAESDTQYF.

The rearrangement joins TRBV9 to TRBJ2-3, with D possibly being TRBD1 (6 bases). V lost 7 bases to trimming and J lost 2 bases, with 14 bases between them. The V gene's germline CDR1 is SGDLS and CDR2 YYNGEE. This CDR3 is 14 amino acids long. CDR3 bases: TGTGCCAGCGAGTCGACAGGACCCACAGATACGCAGTATTTT. This translates into CASESTGPTDTQYF.